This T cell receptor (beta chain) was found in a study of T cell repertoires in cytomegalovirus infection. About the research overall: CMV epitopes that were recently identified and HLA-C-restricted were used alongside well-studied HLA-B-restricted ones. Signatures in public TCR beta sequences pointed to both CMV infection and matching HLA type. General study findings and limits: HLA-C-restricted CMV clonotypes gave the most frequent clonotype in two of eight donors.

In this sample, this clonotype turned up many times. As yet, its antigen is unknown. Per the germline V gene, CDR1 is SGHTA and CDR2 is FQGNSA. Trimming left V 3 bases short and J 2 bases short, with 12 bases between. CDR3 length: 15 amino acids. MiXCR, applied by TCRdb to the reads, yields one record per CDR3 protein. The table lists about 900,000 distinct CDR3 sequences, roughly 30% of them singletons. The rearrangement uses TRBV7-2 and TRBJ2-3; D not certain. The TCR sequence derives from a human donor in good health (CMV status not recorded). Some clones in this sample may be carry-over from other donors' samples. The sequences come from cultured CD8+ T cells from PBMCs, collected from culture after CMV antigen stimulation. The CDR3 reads CASSLMYRSTDTQYF. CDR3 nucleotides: TGTGCCAGCAGCTTGATGTATAGGTCCACAGATACGCAGTATTTT. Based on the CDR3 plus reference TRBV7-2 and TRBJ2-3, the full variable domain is GAGVSQSPSNKVTEKGKDVELRCDPISGHTALYWYRQSLGQGLEFLIYFQGNSAPDKSGLPSDRFSAERTGGSVSTLTIQRTQQEDSAVYLCASSLMYRSTDTQYFGPGTRLTVL.